A single sample gave rise to the 29 T cell receptor beta chains below, sequenced in a study of graft-versus-host responses after intestinal transplantation. Measured with immunoSEQ multiplex PCR; TCRdb has only the in-frame clones, and not every one. The profile shows tens of thousands of clones, 90% to 95% of them singletons. No antigen is known for these receptors. The sequences come from unstimulated CD8+ T cells sorted from spleen or lymph node cells, collected before intestinal transplant. Receptor source: a human donor who received an intestinal transplant.

The V and J genes are TRBV7-2 and TRBJ2-7; D is unclear. V lost 5 bases to trimming and J lost 5 bases, with 16 bases between them. The germline gives CDR1 SGHTA, CDR2 FQGNSA. This CDR3 is 14 amino acids long. CDR3 nucleotides: TGTGCCAGCAGCGGGCGCCCTTGGAACCACGAGCAGTACTTC. This encodes CASSGRPWNHEQYF.

V gene TRBV10-3 combines with J gene TRBJ2-5, with D possibly TRBD2 on 6 matching bases. V dropped 8 bases and J dropped 7 bases, with 14 bases sitting between them. The CDR3 is made up of 12 amino acids. CDR1 is ENHRY, CDR2 SYGVKD, per germline. CDR3 sequence (DNA): TGTGCCATCGGGGGACTGGTTTGGACCCAGTACTTC. Its translation: CAIGGLVWTQYF.

The V and J genes are TRBV7-9 and TRBJ2-1; 10 bases align to TRBD1. CDR3 length: 15 amino acids. Trimming at V came to 5 bases and at J to 2 bases, leaving 3 bases not matched to a gene. Germline V gene data show CDR1 as SEHNR and CDR2 as FQNEAQ (reference sequence). CDR3 residues: CASSAGQGTYNEQFF. DNA of the CDR3: TGTGCCAGCAGCGCGGGACAGGGGACCTACAATGAGCAGTTCTTC.

The chain carries TRBV19 and TRBJ1-3, with 7 bases fitting TRBD1. This CDR3 spans 17 amino acids. The germline V gene encodes CDR1 LNHDA and CDR2 SQIVND (reference sequence). J lost 1 base, V lost 2 bases, and 8 bases had no gene match. CDR3 loop: CASSIYEGQLSGNTIYF. As DNA, the CDR3 is TGTGCCAGTAGTATATACGAGGGACAGCTATCTGGAAACACCATATATTTT.

The rearrangement links TRBV29-1 to TRBJ2-1; D might be TRBD1 (6 bases). Germline lookup yields CDR1 SQVTM and CDR2 ANQGSEA. The CDR3 sequence is 13 residues long. The V gene lost 7 bases and the J gene lost 5 bases, with 15 bases spanning the gap. CDR3 nucleotide sequence: TGCAGCGGGGGGCTGACTAATAACAATGAGCAGTTCTTC. This encodes CSGGLTNNNEQFF.

This clone has just one count. The V and J genes are TRBV19 and TRBJ2-1, with D unresolved. The CDR3 totals 12 residues. V lost 6 bases and J 3 bases, leaving 6 bases between the germline ends. The germline gives CDR1 LNHDA, CDR2 SQIVND (reference sequence). The CDR3: CASRSGYNEQFF. CDR3 coding DNA: TGTGCCAGTAGGTCAGGCTACAATGAGCAGTTCTTC.

This clone was recorded once. The CDR3 sequence: CASLRDRGNTGELFF. The CDR3 bases are TGTGCCAGCCTCCGGGACAGGGGGAACACCGGGGAGCTGTTTTTT. This chain links TRBV28 with TRBJ2-2; 10 bases are shared with TRBD1. Trimming cost V 8 bases and J 1 base; bases outside gene matches: 4. In germline, CDR1 is MDHEN, CDR2 SYDVKM. There are 15 residues in the CDR3.

Note on this clone: Other DNA sequences in the sample encode the same CDR3. This chain joins TRBV30 and TRBJ1-1; D call uncertain. The CDR3 consists of 13 residues. Trimming took off 2 bases at V and 0 bases at J, with 7 bases between the two ends. Germline loops: CDR1 GTSNPN, CDR2 SVGIG (reference sequence). The CDR3 sequence is CAWSSGMNTEAFF. DNA of the CDR3: TGTGCCTGGAGTTCGGGAATGAACACTGAAGCTTTCTTT.

The chain carries TRBV4-1 and TRBJ2-3; 7 positions match TRBD1. This CDR3 contains 17 residues. The germline V gene has CDR1 MGHRA and CDR2 YSYEKL. J was trimmed by 3 bases and V by 1 base; bases with no gene match: 10. In DNA, the CDR3 is TGCGCCAGCAGCCAAGTGTTCCCCAGGGGGATAACAGATACGCAGTATTTT. This encodes CASSQVFPRGITDTQYF.

The J gene is TRBJ1-5, the V gene TRBV6-1; 7 bases line up with TRBD1. The J segment lost 5 bases and the V segment lost 4 bases, leaving 11 bases of the junction unmatched. This CDR3 contains 16 residues. Per germline, CDR1 MNHNS and CDR2 SASEGT. As DNA, the CDR3 is TGTGCCAGCAGTGTAATAACAGGGGAGGTGGATCAGCCCCAGCATTTT. This encodes CASSVITGEVDQPQHF.

The rearrangement links TRBV5-4 to TRBJ2-7, with D perhaps TRBD1 (5 bases). This CDR3 is built from 12 residues. Germline V gene data show CDR1 as SGHNT and CDR2 as YYREEE (reference sequence). The V and J ends lost 1 base and 3 bases respectively, with 5 bases between them. CDR3 in amino acids: CASSLTGYEQYF. The CDR3 DNA sequence: TGTGCCAGCAGCTTGACAGGCTACGAGCAGTACTTC.

The chain joins TRBV19 to TRBJ1-5; 7 bases match TRBD1. Germline V gene data show CDR1 as LNHDA and CDR2 as SQIVND (reference sequence). The CDR3 is 15 amino acids. J gave up 5 bases and V 0 bases, and 4 bases lay outside the gene matches. The CDR3 region is CASSIETGTYQPQHF. The CDR3 DNA is TGTGCCAGTAGTATAGAGACAGGGACTTATCAGCCCCAGCATTTT. Based on the CDR3 plus reference TRBV19 and TRBJ1-5, the full variable domain is DGGITQSPKYLFRKEGQNVTLSCEQNLNHDAMYWYRQDPGQGLRLIYYSQIVNDFQKGDIAEGYSVSREKKESFPLTVTSAQKNPTAFYLCASSIETGTYQPQHFGDGTRLSIL.

The chain recombines TRBV7-9 with TRBJ1-1, with 9 bases identical to TRBD1. Trimming at V came to 4 bases and at J to 3 bases, leaving 9 bases not matched to a gene. Germline-derived CDR1 and CDR2 are SEHNR and FQNEAQ (reference sequence). This CDR3 region has 16 residues. The CDR3 coding sequence is TGTGCCAGCAGCTCCGGGACAGGGCCTGTTTACACTGAAGCTTTCTTT. It encodes CASSSGTGPVYTEAFF. Full variable domain (missing parts from reference TRBV7-9 and TRBJ1-1): DTGVSQNPRHKITKRGQNVTFRCDPISEHNRLYWYRQTLGQGPEFLTYFQNEAQLEKSRLLSDRFSAERPKGSFSTLEIQRTEQGDSAMYLCASSSGTGPVYTEAFFGQGTRLTVV.

This clone has just one count. The chain is built from TRBV5-1 and TRBJ2-7; 8 positions agree with TRBD1. The CDR3 runs to 14 residues. Trimming cost V 2 bases and J 4 bases; bases outside gene matches: 5. Germline V lookup: CDR1 SGHRS, CDR2 YFSETQ. CDR3 region: CASSFTGTGYEQYF. For the CDR3, the DNA is TGCGCCAGCAGCTTTACCGGGACAGGTTACGAGCAGTACTTC.

The gene calls are TRBV25-1 and TRBJ1-2; 8 positions agree with TRBD1. The germline gives CDR1 MGHDK, CDR2 SYGVNS. This CDR3 region has 15 residues. V dropped 8 bases and J dropped 2; count of bases not matched to a gene: 10. The CDR3 sequence: CASSNTGTGNYGYTF. In nucleotides, the CDR3 is TGTGCCAGCTCGAACACCGGGACAGGCAACTATGGCTACACCTTC.

The genes are TRBV9 and TRBJ2-1; D unresolved. The V and J ends lost 2 bases and 4 bases respectively, with 16 bases between them. The CDR3 extends over 16 amino acids. Germline V gene sequence: CDR1 SGDLS, CDR2 YYNGEE. CDR3 DNA: TGTGCCAGCAGCGTGGGTCGAGGCCCAACTTACAATGAGCAGTTCTTC. It yields the protein CASSVGRGPTYNEQFF.

This clone was recorded once. The chain joins TRBV7-2 to TRBJ2-7; D is possibly TRBD2 (5 bases). This CDR3 comprises 13 residues. Trimming stripped 3 bases from V and 2 bases from J, with 8 bases between. Germline CDR1 SGHTA, CDR2 FQGNSA. The CDR3 sequence is CASSLWRAYEQYF. As DNA, the CDR3 is TGTGCCAGCAGCTTGTGGCGGGCCTACGAGCAGTACTTC. Based on the CDR3 plus reference TRBV7-2 and TRBJ2-7, the full variable domain is GAGVSQSPSNKVTEKGKDVELRCDPISGHTALYWYRQSLGQGLEFLIYFQGNSAPDKSGLPSDRFSAERTGGSVSTLTIQRTQQEDSAVYLCASSLWRAYEQYFGPGTRLTVT.

The chain combines TRBV6-1 with TRBJ1-2; TRBD1 matches at 12 bases. With V trimmed by 9 bases and J by 7 bases, 9 bases remained unmatched. CDR3 length equals 14 residues. Germline V gives CDR1 MNHNS, CDR2 SASEGT. CDR3 DNA: TGTGCCAGTAGGGTGGGACAGGGGGCTTTTGGCTACACCTTC. It encodes CASRVGQGAFGYTF.

This clone showed up just once. This chain uses TRBV5-1 with TRBJ1-2, with TRBD1 matching over 9 bases. Losses at the gene ends were 3 bases for V and 8 bases for J; bases not matched to a gene: 11. From germline, CDR1 is SGHRS and CDR2 YFSETQ. This CDR3 comprises 15 residues. DNA for the CDR3: TGCGCCAGCAGCTGGAGGGACAGGGTTCGACACGGCTACACCTTC. Its protein is CASSWRDRVRHGYTF. Complete variable domain (other parts from reference TRBV5-1 and TRBJ1-2): KAGVTQTPRYLIKTRGQQVTLSCSPISGHRSVSWYQQTPGQGLQFLFEYFSETQRNKGNFPGRFSGRQFSNSRSEMNVSTLELGDSALYLCASSWRDRVRHGYTFGSGTRLTVV.

The V and J genes are TRBV7-9 and TRBJ2-3, with D possibly TRBD2 on 6 matching bases. Between the trimmed V and J ends, which lost 6 bases and 0 bases, there was a span of 16 bases. CDR1 is SEHNR, CDR2 FQNEAQ, per germline (reference sequence). The CDR3 sequence is 16 residues long. CDR3 nucleotides: TGTGCCAGCAGAGGGTTTAGCGGCACTAGCACAGATACGCAGTATTTT. Translated: CASRGFSGTSTDTQYF.

The gene calls are TRBV7-8 and TRBJ2-1, with 9 bases matching TRBD1. The CDR3 has 16 amino acids. The ends lost 4 bases at V and 8 bases at J; junction bases unmatched: 12. CDR1 and CDR2 (germline): SGHVS, FQNEAQ. The CDR3 nucleotides are TGTGCCAGCAGCTCCGCCCCGGGACAGGGTATGTATGAGCAGTTCTTC. This sequence encodes CASSSAPGQGMYEQFF.

Turning to this clone: The sample has other DNA sequences that encode this CDR3 too. The rearrangement uses TRBV27 and TRBJ1-1, with 7 nucleotides matching TRBD1. Germline CDR1 reads MNHEY; CDR2 reads SMNVEV (reference sequence). The CDR3 extends over 12 amino acids. V dropped 6 bases and J dropped 4; count of bases not matched to a gene: 2. CDR3 sequence: CASSSGGTEAFF. CDR3 DNA: TGTGCCAGCAGCTCAGGGGGCACTGAAGCTTTCTTT.

V is TRBV6-5 and J is TRBJ1-1; D gene ambiguous. The CDR3 totals 13 residues. The V and J ends lost 5 bases and 0 bases respectively, with 7 bases between them. CDR1 is MNHEY and CDR2 is SVGAGI in the germline V gene. This CDR3 is CASSVTVNTEAFF. The DNA for the CDR3 is TGTGCCAGCAGTGTTACGGTGAACACTGAAGCTTTCTTT.

The V and J genes are TRBV6-5 and TRBJ2-3; 11 positions match TRBD2. Germline loops: CDR1 MNHEY, CDR2 SVGAGI. There are 15 residues in the CDR3. V shed 5 bases and J 7 bases; nucleotides not matched to a gene: 8. The CDR3 loop reads CASSNSGREQNTQYF. CDR3 coding DNA: TGTGCCAGCAGTAATAGCGGGAGGGAGCAGAATACGCAGTATTTT.

The chain recombines TRBV5-6 with TRBJ1-2, with D maybe TRBD1 (6 bases). Germline CDR1 SGHDT, CDR2 YYEEEE. This CDR3 is 12 amino acids long. V was pared by 4 bases and J by 4 bases, with 8 bases between. The CDR3 reads CASSLDSYGYTF. DNA of the CDR3: TGTGCCAGCAGCCTGGACAGCTATGGCTACACCTTC.

The chain uses TRBV5-6 and TRBJ2-3; the match to TRBD2 covers 11 bases. The CDR3 is 17 amino acids. V dropped 1 base and J dropped 4; count of bases not matched to a gene: 8. Germline assignment: CDR1 SGHDT and CDR2 YYEEEE. The CDR3 DNA is TGTGCCAGCAGCTTGTTTGTAGCGGGGGGGCCCTCAGATACGCAGTATTTT. This codes for CASSLFVAGGPSDTQYF.

The chain combines TRBV5-1 with TRBJ2-5, with TRBD2 identical over 7 bases. The CDR3 contains 14 residues. Germline-derived CDR1 and CDR2 are SGHRS and YFSETQ. V dropped 0 bases and J dropped 2; count of bases not matched to a gene: 1. CDR3 bases: TGCGCCAGCAGCTTGGCGGGAGGACAAGAGACCCAGTACTTC. It yields the protein CASSLAGGQETQYF.

The rearrangement joins TRBV28 to TRBJ2-1, with TRBD2 identical over 10 bases. This CDR3 is built from 15 residues. The germline V gene encodes CDR1 MDHEN and CDR2 SYDVKM. The V gene end was trimmed by 3 bases and the J gene end by 5 bases; junction bases not matched to a gene: 4. The CDR3 loop reads CASSFLAGVDNEQFF. The CDR3 DNA follows: TGTGCCAGCAGTTTTCTAGCGGGGGTTGACAATGAGCAGTTCTTC.

This chain uses TRBV19 with TRBJ1-1, with 9 bases lining up with TRBD1. V was clipped by 1 base and J by 4 bases; unmatched bases: 7. The germline V gene has CDR1 LNHDA and CDR2 SQIVND (reference sequence). The CDR3 loop spans 16 amino acids. The CDR3 protein is CASSIGGTGSFTEAFF. CDR3 sequence (DNA): TGTGCCAGTAGTATAGGAGGGACAGGGAGTTTCACTGAAGCTTTCTTT. The complete variable domain, with remaining parts taken from reference TRBV19 and TRBJ1-1, reads DGGITQSPKYLFRKEGQNVTLSCEQNLNHDAMYWYRQDPGQGLRLIYYSQIVNDFQKGDIAEGYSVSREKKESFPLTVTSAQKNPTAFYLCASSIGGTGSFTEAFFGQGTRLTVV.